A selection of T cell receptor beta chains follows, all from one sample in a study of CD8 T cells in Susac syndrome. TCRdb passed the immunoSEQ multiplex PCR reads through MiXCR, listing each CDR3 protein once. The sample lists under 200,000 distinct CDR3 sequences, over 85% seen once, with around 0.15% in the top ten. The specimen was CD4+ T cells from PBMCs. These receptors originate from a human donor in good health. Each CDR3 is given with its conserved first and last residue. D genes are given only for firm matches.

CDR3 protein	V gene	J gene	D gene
CSAAQSSYNEQFF	TRBV20-1	TRBJ2-1	-
CASSYGQGTYEQYF	TRBV27	TRBJ2-7	TRBD1
CASSLQGGGYTF	TRBV3-1	TRBJ1-2	-
CSGTTAMGTEAFF	TRBV29-1	TRBJ1-1	-
CSVHRVGATEAFF	TRBV29-1	TRBJ1-1	-
CATSRDTRPNTEAFF	TRBV15	TRBJ1-1	-
CASSPRQGGARNTQYF	TRBV7-2	TRBJ2-3	TRBD1
CASSGEGIGETQYF	TRBV9	TRBJ2-5	-
CASSSSYTEAFF	TRBV27	TRBJ1-1	-
CASSFASSTYEQYF	TRBV28	TRBJ2-7	-
CASSHRQGYNEQFF	TRBV3-1	TRBJ2-1	TRBD1
CASRPRGGGETQYF	TRBV7-9	TRBJ2-5	-
CSAREQRGQSNSPLHF	TRBV20-1	TRBJ1-6	TRBD1
CASSPATIRPYEQYF	TRBV6-2/TRBV6-3	TRBJ2-7	-
CASIPGTPQREQFF	TRBV7-9	TRBJ2-1	-
CSARTGSNSPLHF	TRBV20-1	TRBJ1-6	TRBD1
CASSFGAGGEDEQYF	TRBV2	TRBJ2-7	-
CASSLRGDGNYGYTF	TRBV27	TRBJ1-2	-
CASSQGTGTGASEQYF	TRBV3-1	TRBJ2-7	TRBD1
CASRPGPSYEQYF	TRBV28	TRBJ2-7	-
CASSTTTGGTTEAFF	TRBV28	TRBJ1-1	TRBD1
CASSFQQGEGETQYF	TRBV7-2	TRBJ2-5	-
CSAQGGARAKNIQYF	TRBV20-1	TRBJ2-4	-
CASSFGTSRASTEQYF	TRBV7-6	TRBJ2-7	-
CASSAGYEQYF	TRBV12-3/TRBV12-4	TRBJ2-7	-
CASRDRGAQPQHF	TRBV28	TRBJ1-5	TRBD1
CASSVLSGEETQYF	TRBV9	TRBJ2-5	TRBD2
CSASVRTSEFSEQFF	TRBV20-1	TRBJ2-1	TRBD2
CASSESPGAGTDTQYF	TRBV25-1	TRBJ2-3	-
CASSPTTGELFF	TRBV18	TRBJ2-2	-
CSVAGQSSYEQYF	TRBV29-1	TRBJ2-7	-
CSACGQGGTEAFF	TRBV29-1	TRBJ1-1	-
CSVESQGTTEAFF	TRBV29-1	TRBJ1-1	-
CASSEDSGANVLTF	TRBV9	TRBJ2-6	-
CAISLKDEQYF	TRBV10-3	TRBJ2-7	-
CASSPRGFAGGKETQYF	TRBV7-6	TRBJ2-5	TRBD2
CASSQEVGAHYEQYF	TRBV4-2	TRBJ2-7	-
CSVGEGANEKLFF	TRBV29-1	TRBJ1-4	-
CASSDKSSYNSPLHF	TRBV2	TRBJ1-6	-
CSALSSGASYTF	TRBV29-1	TRBJ1-2	-
CSVDTDTQYF	TRBV29-1	TRBJ2-3	-
CASSEGPTGELFF	TRBV2	TRBJ2-2	-